This section outlines one T cell receptor (beta chain) sequence together with its context. Its antigen is not known. This entry comes from a study of cytomegalovirus exposure and HLA in healthy donors. Study-level background: HLA-typed donors were the source of about 85 million unique TCRs held in an early data release.

Regarding the study as a whole: TCR beta V segments were, for the most part, productive about 87% or about 30% of the time in an earlier analysis. The only immune exposure information that was available was CMV serostatus.

The V and J ends lost 1 base and 1 base respectively, with 7 bases between them. The CDR3 has 14 amino acids. CDR1 and CDR2 (germline): SGHNT, YYREEE (reference sequence). This PCR relied on a set of 60 Vbeta primers and 13 Jbeta primers. TCRdb's copy holds only in-frame clones and misses some; the assay was immunoSEQ multiplex PCR. The sample contains roughly 180,000 clones, 70% to 85% of which appear only once. The sequence was obtained from a girl aged 2 to 10 in good health and CMV-seropositive. The rearrangement links TRBV5-4 to TRBJ2-3; D might be TRBD2 (5 bases). The sequenced material came from PBMCs. For the CDR3, the DNA is TGTGCCAGCAGCTTGAGTAGCGGCACAGATACGCAGTATTTT. Its protein is CASSLSSGTDTQYF.